This T cell receptor beta chain appears in the sequencing data of a study of shared clonotypes between healthy human individuals. On the study more broadly: There were three CD4 naive, three CD4 memory, two CD8 naive and one CD8 memory plates per donor.

Germline lookup yields CDR1 SGHVS and CDR2 FQNEAQ. The CDR3 has 15 amino acids. V lost 4 bases to trimming and J lost 1 base; unmatched junction nucleotides: 5. CD45RO-negative CD8 cells positively selected for CCR7 made up the naive population, which excluded terminally differentiated effector memory CD45RA+ cells. The assay used deep level. Each subset's genomic DNA was split evenly across several immunoSEQ plates. Each replicate PCR on the sorted subsets used 150 to 200 ng DNA (roughly 30,000 T cell genomes). Produced via immunoSEQ multiplex PCR; TCRdb's table is partial and in-frame only. The sample has about 800,000 clones, around 96% seen once.

The sample comprised naive CD8+ T cells sorted from blood. The V call is TRBV7-8, the J call TRBJ2-3; 7 bases align to TRBD1. The receptor comes from a man between 25 and 39 years old in good health. The CDR3 is CASSSDTGGTDTQYF. Here the CDR3 DNA reads TGTGCCAGCAGCTCAGACACAGGGGGCACAGATACGCAGTATTTT.